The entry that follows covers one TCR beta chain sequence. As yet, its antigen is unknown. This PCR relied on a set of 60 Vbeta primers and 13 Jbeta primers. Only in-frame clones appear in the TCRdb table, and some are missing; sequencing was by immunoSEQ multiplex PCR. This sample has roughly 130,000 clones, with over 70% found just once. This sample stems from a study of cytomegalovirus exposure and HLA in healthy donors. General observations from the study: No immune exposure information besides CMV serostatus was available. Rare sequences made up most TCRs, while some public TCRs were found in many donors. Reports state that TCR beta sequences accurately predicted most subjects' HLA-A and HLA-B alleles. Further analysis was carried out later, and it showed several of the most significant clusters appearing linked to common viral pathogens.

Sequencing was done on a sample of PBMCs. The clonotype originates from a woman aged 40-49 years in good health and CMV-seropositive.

The CDR3 nucleotides are TGTGCCAGCAGGCGGGCTTCCTACGAGCAGTACTTC. Its protein product is CASRRASYEQYF. The genes are TRBV28 and TRBJ2-7, with a weak D call TRBD2 (5 bases). V gave up 6 bases and J gave up 1 base, with 7 bases separating them. The CDR3 extends over 12 amino acids. Germline CDR1 MDHEN, CDR2 SYDVKM.